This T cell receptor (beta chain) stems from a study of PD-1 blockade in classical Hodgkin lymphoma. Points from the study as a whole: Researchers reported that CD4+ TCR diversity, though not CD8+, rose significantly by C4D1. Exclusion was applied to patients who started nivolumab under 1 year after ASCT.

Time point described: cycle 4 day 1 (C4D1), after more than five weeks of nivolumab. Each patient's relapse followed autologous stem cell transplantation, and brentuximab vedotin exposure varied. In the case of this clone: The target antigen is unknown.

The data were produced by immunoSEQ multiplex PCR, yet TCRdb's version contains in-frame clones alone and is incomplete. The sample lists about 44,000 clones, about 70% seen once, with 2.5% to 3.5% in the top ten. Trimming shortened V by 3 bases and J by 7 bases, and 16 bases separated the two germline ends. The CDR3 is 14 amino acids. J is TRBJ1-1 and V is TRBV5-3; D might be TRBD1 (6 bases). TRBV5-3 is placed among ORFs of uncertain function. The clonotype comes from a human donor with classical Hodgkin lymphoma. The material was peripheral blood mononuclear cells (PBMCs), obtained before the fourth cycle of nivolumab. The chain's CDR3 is CARSCFRQENEAFF. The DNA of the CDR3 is TGTGCCAGAAGCTGTTTCCGACAGGAAAATGAAGCTTTCTTT.